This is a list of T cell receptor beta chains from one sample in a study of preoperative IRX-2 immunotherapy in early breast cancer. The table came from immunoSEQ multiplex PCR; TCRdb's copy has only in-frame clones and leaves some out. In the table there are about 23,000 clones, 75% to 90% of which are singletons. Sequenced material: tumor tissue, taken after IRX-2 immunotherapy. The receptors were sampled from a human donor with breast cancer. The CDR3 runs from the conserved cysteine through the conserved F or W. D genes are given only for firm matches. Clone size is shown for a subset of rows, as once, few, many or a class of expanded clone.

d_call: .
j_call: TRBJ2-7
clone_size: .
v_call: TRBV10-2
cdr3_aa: CASREKGLLNYEQYF

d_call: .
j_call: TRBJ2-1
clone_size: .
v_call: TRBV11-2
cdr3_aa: CASSLGGASYNEQFF

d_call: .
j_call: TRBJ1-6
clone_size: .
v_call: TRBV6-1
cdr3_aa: CASSDTGHSNSPLHF

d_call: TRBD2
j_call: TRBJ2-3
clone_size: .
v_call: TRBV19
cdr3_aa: CASSIAGGGTDTQYF

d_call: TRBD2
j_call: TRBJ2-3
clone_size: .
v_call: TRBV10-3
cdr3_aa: CAIKAGTTDTQYF

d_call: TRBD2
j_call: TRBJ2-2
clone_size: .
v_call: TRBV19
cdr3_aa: CASRIPSGLAATGELFF

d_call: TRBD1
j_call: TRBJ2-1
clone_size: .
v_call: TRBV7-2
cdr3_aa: CASSRWTGGNEQFF

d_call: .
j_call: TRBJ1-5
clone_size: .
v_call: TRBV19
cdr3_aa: CASSISRAQPQHF

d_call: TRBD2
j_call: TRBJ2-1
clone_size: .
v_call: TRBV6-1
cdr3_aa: CASKGREGYNEQFF

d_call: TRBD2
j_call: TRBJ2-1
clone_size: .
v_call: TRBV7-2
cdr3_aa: CASSLASGGPNEQFF

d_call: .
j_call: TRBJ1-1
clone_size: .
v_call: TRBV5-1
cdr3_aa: CASSSGARGTEAFF

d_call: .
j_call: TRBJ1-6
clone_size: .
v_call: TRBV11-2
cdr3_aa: CASSQSGPHSPLHF

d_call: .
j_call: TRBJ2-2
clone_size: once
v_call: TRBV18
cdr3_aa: CASSSGTANTGELFF

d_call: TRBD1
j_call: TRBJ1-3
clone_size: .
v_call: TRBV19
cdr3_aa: CASNRGLGNTIYF

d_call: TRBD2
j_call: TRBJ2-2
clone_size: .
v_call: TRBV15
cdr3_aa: CATSRMGEGTGELFF

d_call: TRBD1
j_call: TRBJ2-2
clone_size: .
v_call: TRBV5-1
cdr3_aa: CASSTGTGVNTGELFF

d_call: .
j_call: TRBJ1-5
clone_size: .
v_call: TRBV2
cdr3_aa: CASRDSNQPQHF

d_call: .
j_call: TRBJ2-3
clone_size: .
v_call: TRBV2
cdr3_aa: CASSERRGLFTDTQYF

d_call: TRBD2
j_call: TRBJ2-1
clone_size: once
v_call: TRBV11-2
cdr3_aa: CASSSITSGSYNEQFF

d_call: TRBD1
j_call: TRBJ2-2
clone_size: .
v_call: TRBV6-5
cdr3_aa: CATNPGTGAAGELFF

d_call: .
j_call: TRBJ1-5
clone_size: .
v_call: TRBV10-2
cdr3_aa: CASSESNGIQPQHF

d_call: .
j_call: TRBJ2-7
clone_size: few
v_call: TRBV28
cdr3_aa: CASSLVAGSPFYEQYF

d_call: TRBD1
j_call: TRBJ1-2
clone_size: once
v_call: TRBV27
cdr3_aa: CASSSTGGDFYYGYTF

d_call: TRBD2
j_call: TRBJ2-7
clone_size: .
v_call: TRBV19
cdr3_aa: CASRHTILAGGGEQYF

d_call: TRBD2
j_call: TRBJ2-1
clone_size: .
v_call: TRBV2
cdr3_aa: CASTSGVSYNEQFF

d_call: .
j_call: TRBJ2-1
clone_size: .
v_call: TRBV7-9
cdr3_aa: CASRDTGARTIQFF

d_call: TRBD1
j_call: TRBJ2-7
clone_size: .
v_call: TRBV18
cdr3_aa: CASSPPTGVREQYF

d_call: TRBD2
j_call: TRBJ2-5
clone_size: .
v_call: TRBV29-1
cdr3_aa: CSVDGLAGGWETQYF

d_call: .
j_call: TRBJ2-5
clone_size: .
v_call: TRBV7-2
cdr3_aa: CASSLVQGQETQYF

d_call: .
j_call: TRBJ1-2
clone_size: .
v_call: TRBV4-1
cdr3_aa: CASSQGQGPPGGYTF

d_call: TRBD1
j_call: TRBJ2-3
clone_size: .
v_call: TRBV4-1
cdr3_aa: CASSQPGQGEDTQYF

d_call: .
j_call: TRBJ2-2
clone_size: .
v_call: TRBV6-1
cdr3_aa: CASSERDTGELFF

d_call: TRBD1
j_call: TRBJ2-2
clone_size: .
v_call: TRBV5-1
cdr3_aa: CASRGQVNTGELFF

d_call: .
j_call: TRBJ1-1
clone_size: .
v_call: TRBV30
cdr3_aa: CAWGLTVYTEAFF

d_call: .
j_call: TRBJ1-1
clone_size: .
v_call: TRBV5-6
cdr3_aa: CASSWAQRAVDTEAFF

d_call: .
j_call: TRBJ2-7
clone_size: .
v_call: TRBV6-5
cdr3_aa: CASSSRRTPGVF

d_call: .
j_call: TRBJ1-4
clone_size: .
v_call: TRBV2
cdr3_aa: CASSESPPPGKLFF

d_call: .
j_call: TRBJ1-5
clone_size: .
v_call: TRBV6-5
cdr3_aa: CASSSAPQGSNQPQHF

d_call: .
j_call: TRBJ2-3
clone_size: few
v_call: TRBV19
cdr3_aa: CASSIFGNTDTQYF